What follows describes a single T cell receptor beta chain. Germline V gene data show CDR1 as SGHRS and CDR2 as YFSETQ. The V segment lost 0 bases and the J segment 7 bases; nucleotides outside the gene matches: 8. This CDR3 spans 17 amino acids. This sample was taken from a study of blood T cell repertoires in COVID-19. About the study: The cDNA or gDNA used as material had been derived from T cells, B-cell-depleted T cells, or PBMCs.

Authors' methods: Amplification from reference gene primers served as the basis for estimated nucleated cell counts. Repertoires were generated with immunoSEQ multiplex PCR, while TCRdb's copy carries only in-frame clones and drops some. V and J calls plus clone size are reproduced from that table; the DNA served to infer D and trimming. The sample contains 350,000 to 450,000 clones, around 85% of which appear only once. The chain carries TRBV5-1 and TRBJ2-1; TRBD2 agrees at 12 bases. The clonotype originates from a woman aged 18-30 years with acute or convalescent COVID-19. The sample comprised peripheral blood. This CDR3 is CASSLVLAGGPPNEQFF. The CDR3 bases are TGCGCCAGCAGCTTGGTACTAGCGGGGGGCCCCCCGAATGAGCAGTTCTTC.